This T cell receptor (beta chain) was captured in a study of CD8 T cells in Susac syndrome. Study-wide points: Susac-specific public clones found in total CD8+ repertoires numbered 15 to 20, and those in CD8+ TEMRA repertoires numbered about 5.

Regarding this clonotype: Its matching antigen is unknown.

An amount of RNA that ranged from about 0.45 to 1 ug was reverse transcribed with random hexamers. Using its own MiXCR run on the immunoSEQ multiplex PCR reads, TCRdb lists one record per CDR3 protein. The data hold about 84,000 distinct CDR3 sequences, with 90% to 97% observed a single time. The V end lost 3 bases, the J end lost 1 base, and 12 bases lay between the germline ends. The CDR3 consists of 15 residues. CDR1 is SGDLS and CDR2 is YYNGEE in the germline V gene. The sequenced sample consisted of CD8+ T cells from PBMCs. J is TRBJ2-3 and V is TRBV9; possible D gene TRBD2, 6 bases. The clonotype comes from a human donor with Susac syndrome. The CDR3 spells CASSATSRGTDTQYF. The CDR3 DNA sequence: TGTGCCAGCAGCGCAACTAGCAGGGGCACAGATACGCAGTATTTT.